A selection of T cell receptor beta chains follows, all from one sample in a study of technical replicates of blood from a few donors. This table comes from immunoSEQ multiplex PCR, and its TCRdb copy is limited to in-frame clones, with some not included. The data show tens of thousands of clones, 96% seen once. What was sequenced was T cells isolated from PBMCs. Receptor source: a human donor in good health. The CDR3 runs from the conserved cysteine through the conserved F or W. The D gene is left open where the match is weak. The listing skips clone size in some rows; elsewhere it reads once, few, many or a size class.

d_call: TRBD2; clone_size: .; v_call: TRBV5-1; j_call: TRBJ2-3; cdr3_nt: TGCGCCAGCAGCTTTGCGGGAGTCGAGACAGATACGCAGTATTTT; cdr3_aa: CASSFAGVETDTQYF
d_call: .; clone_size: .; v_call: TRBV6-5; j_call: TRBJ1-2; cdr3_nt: TGTGCCAGCAACTACCGGGAGGCACCCTATGGCTACACCTTC; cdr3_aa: CASNYREAPYGYTF
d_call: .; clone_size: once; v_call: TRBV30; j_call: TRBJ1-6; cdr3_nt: TGTGCCTGGAGACGTATGGCCATTAATTCACCCCTCCACTTT; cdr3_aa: CAWRRMAINSPLHF
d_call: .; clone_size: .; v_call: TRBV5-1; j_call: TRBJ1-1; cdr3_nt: TGCGCCAGCAGCTTGGGGGGAGGGAGCACTGAAGCTTTCTTT; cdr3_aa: CASSLGGGSTEAFF
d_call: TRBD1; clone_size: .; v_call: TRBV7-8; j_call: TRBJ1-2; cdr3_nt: TGTGCCAGCAGCTTAGGGCGACAGGGGAGAAATTCTGGCTACACCTTC; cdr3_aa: CASSLGRQGRNSGYTF
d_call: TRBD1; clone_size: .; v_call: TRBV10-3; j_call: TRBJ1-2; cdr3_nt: TGTGCCATCAGTGACGGACAGGGATTGGGTGGCTACACCTTC; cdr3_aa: CAISDGQGLGGYTF
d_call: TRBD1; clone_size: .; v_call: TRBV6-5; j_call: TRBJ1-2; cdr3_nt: TGTGCCATCGGGACAGGGGCTTCCAACTATGGCTACACCTTC; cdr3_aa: CAIGTGASNYGYTF
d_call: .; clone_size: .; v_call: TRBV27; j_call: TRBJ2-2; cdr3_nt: TGTGCCAGCAGTCCCCAAAATTCGATTTCGAGCACCGGGGAGCTGTTTTTT; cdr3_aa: CASSPQNSISSTGELFF
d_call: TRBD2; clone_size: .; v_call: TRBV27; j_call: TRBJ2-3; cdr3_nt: TGTGCCAGCAGTTCGACTAGCGGGAGTTCAGATACGCAGTATTTT; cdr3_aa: CASSSTSGSSDTQYF
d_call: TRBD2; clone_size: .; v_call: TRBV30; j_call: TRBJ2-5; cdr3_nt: TGTGCCTGGAGCAAGAGCGGGGGGCCCCAAGAGACCCAGTACTTC; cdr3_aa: CAWSKSGGPQETQYF
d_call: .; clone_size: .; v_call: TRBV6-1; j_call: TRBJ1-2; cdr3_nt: TGTGCCAGCAGTGAAGCCGGCGGACTTACAGGGCTCGGCTACACCTTC; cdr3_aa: CASSEAGGLTGLGYTF
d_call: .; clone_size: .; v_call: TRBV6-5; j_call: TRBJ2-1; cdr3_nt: TGTGCCAGCAGTCCGAACACAGGGAGGGATGAGCAGTTCTTC; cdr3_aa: CASSPNTGRDEQFF
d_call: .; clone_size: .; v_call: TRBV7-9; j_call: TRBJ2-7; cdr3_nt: TGTGCCAGCAGTCTTGTCTACGAGCAGTACTTC; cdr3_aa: CASSLVYEQYF
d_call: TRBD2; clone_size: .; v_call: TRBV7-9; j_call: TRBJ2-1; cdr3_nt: TGTGCCAGCAGCTTGTTAGCGGGAGGGCCCAGGGAGCAGTTCTTC; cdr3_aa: CASSLLAGGPREQFF
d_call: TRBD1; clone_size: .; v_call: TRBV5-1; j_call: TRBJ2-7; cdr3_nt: TGCGCCAGCAGCTTGGTCCCGACAGGGGCGGGCTACGAGCAGTACTTC; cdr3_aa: CASSLVPTGAGYEQYF
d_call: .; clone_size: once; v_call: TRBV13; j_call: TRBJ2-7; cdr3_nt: TGTGCCAGCAGCTTTTCTAGCGAGGACGCATACGAGCAGTACTTC; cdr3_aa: CASSFSSEDAYEQYF
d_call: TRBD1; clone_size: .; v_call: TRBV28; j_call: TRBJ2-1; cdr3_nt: TGTGCCAGCAGCCCCGGGACAGGGGACAATGAGCAGTTCTTC; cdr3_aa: CASSPGTGDNEQFF
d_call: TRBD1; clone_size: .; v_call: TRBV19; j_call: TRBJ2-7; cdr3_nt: TGTGCCAGTAGCGTCCGGGACAGCGCACAAGGGCAGTACTTC; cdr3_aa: CASSVRDSAQGQYF
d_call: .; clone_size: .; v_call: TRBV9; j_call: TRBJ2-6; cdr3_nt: TGTGCCAGCAGCGTGTCCGGGGTGGGCTCAGGGGCCAACGTCCTGACTTTC; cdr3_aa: CASSVSGVGSGANVLTF
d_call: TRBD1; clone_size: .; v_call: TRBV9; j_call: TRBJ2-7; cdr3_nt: TGTGCCAGCAGCCCAGGGACAGGGAATAACGGCTACGAGCAGTACTTC; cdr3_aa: CASSPGTGNNGYEQYF
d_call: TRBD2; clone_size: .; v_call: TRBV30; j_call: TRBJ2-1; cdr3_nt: TGTGCCTGGAGTTTAAATAGCGGGAGTTGGGGAAATGAGCAGTTCTTC; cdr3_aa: CAWSLNSGSWGNEQFF
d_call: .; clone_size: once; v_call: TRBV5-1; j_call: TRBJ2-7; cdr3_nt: TGCGCCAGCAGCTTGGATGCGGGTTTCTCCTACGAGCAGTACTTC; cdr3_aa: CASSLDAGFSYEQYF
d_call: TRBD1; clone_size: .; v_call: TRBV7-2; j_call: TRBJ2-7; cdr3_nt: TGTGCCAGCAGCATATCAGGGGGCCAAACTGAATCCTACGAGCAGTACTTC; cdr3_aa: CASSISGGQTESYEQYF
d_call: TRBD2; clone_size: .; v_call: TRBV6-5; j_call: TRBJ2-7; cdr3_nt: TGTGCCAGCAGTCCTGGGACTACCGACTACGAGCAGTACTTC; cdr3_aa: CASSPGTTDYEQYF
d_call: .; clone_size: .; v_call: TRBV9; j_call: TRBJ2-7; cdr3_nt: TGTGCCAGCAGCGTAGCTGCGGGAATAGTCTACGAGCAGTACTTC; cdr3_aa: CASSVAAGIVYEQYF
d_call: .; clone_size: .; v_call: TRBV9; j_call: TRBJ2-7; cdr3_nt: TGTGCCAGCAGCGTGGGGCTATCCTACGAGCAGTACTTC; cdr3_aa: CASSVGLSYEQYF
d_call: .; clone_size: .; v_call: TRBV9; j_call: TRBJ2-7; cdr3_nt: TGTGCCAGCAGCGTAGGGAGTAGAGCTGACGAGCAGTACTTC; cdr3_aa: CASSVGSRADEQYF
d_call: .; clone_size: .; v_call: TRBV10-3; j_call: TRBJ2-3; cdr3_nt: TGTGCCATCACGAGAGCTCCTAGCACAGCCACAGATACGCAGTATTTT; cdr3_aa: CAITRAPSTATDTQYF
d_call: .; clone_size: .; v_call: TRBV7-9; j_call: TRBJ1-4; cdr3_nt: TGTGCCAGCAGCCCCCTCACTAACGCTCACTCGTCGGCTGAAAAACTGTTTTTT; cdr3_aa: CASSPLTNAHSSAEKLFF
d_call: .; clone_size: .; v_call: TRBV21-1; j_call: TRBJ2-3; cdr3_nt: TGTGCCAGCAGCCTCACAGATACGCAGTATTTT; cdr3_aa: CASSLTDTQYF
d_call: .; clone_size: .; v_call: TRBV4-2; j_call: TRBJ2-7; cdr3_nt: TGTGCCAGCAGCCAAGATAGCCGGGACACTAACTACGAGCAGTACTTC; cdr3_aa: CASSQDSRDTNYEQYF
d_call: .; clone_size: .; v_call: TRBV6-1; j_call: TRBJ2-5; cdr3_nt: TGTGCCAGCAGTGGATTGGTAGAAGAGACCCAGTACTTC; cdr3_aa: CASSGLVEETQYF
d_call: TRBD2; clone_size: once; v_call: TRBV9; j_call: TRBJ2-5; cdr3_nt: TGTGCCAGCAGCGACCGACTAGCGGGACAAGAGACCCAGTACTTC; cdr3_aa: CASSDRLAGQETQYF
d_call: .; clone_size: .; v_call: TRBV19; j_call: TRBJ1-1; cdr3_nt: TGTGCCAGTAGTATTTATCCTTACACTGAAGCTTTCTTT; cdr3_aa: CASSIYPYTEAFF
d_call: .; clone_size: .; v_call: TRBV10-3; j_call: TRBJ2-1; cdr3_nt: TGTGCCATCAGTGAGCAGATTAGCGGTATCCGCAGCTCCTACAATGAGCAGTTCTTC; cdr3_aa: CAISEQISGIRSSYNEQFF
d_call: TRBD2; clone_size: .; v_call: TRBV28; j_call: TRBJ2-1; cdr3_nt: TGTGCCAGCGCGGGACTAGCGGGAGCCATTGAGCAGTTCTTC; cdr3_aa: CASAGLAGAIEQFF
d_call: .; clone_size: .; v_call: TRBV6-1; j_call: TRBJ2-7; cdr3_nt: TGTGCCAGCAGGGGGGCCGGGGCCTACGAGCAGTACTTC; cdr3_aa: CASRGAGAYEQYF
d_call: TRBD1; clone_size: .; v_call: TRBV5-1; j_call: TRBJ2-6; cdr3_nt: TGCGCCAGCAACCGGGGACAGGTGTACTCTGGGGCCAACGTCCTGACTTTC; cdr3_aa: CASNRGQVYSGANVLTF
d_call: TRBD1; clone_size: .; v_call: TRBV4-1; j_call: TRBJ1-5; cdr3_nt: TGCGCCAGCAGCCAGACCCCGGGACAGGGTCACCAGCCCCAGCATTTT; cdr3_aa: CASSQTPGQGHQPQHF
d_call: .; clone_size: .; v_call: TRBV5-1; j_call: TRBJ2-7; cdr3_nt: TGCGCCAGCAGCTTAAATGGCGGGGGCACATACGGGCAGTACTTC; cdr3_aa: CASSLNGGGTYGQYF
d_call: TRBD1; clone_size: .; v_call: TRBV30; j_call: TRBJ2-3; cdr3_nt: TGTGCCTGGCGGGGGACAGGCCGGACGCAGTATTTT; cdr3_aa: CAWRGTGRTQYF
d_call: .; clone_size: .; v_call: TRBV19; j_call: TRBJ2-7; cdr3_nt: TGTGCCAGTAGTTCACAGCCCTACGAGCAGTACTTC; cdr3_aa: CASSSQPYEQYF
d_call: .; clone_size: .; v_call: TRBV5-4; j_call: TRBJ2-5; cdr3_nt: TGTGCCAGCAGCTCCTCCCCCAACAACAAAGAGACCCAGTACTTC; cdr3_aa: CASSSSPNNKETQYF
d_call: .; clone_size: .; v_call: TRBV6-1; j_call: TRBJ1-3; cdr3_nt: TGTGCCAGCAGTGACGACGGGAGCTCTGGAAACACCATATATTTT; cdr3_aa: CASSDDGSSGNTIYF